The subject of this entry is one TCR beta chain. No antigen is known for it. The protocol was immunoSEQ multiplex PCR, while the TCRdb copy is restricted to in-frame clones and leaves out a portion. The top ten clones hold 0.095% to 0.14% of a sample with 600,000 or so clones, roughly 96% of them seen once. CDR3 length equals 17 residues. CDR1 is KGHSY and CDR2 is FQNENV in the germline V gene. V was pared by 3 bases and J by 6 bases, with 23 bases between. CD8 cells classed as naive were CD45RO-negative and positively selected for CCR7, excluding terminally differentiated effector memory CD45RA+ cells. Donors, without exception, were Caucasian adults residing in Nashville, Tennessee. The sample originates from a study of shared clonotypes between healthy human individuals. In the study overall: For every donor, three CD4 naive, three CD4 memory, two CD8 naive and one CD8 memory plates were used.

Points from the study as a whole: Among donors, the sharing of clonotypes was expected to be influenced by sequencing depth. A reduction in generation probabilities was seen for non-shared clonotypes relative to those shared by all four donors.

This receptor was identified in a woman in her 30s in good health. This rearrangement joins TRBV16 to TRBJ1-2, with a possible D match to TRBD1 (6 bases). Sequenced material: naive CD8+ T cells sorted from blood. The CDR3, as DNA: TGTGCCAGCAGCCACTTCCCTGAGGGGGGGCTACAGCATGGCTACACCTTC. Encoded protein: CASSHFPEGGLQHGYTF.